This TCR beta chain was sequenced for a study of radiotherapy plus CTLA-4 blockade in lung cancer (dated by TCRdb to the late 2010s). Regarding the complete study: Objective responses occurred in approximately 19% of enrolled patients, and under 40% achieved disease control.

Beyond this particular receptor, the publication reports: After treatment with radiotherapy and ipilimumab, TCR clones that originated in tumors expanded in peripheral blood. The strongest predictors of response, as reported, were early dynamic changes in blood T cell clones along with a rise in serum interferon-beta after radiation.

From the cysteine up to the phenylalanine, the CDR3 has a length of 12 residues. The entry retains the CDR3 DNA only, 36 bases that are in frame from base 1. CDR1 and CDR2 were assigned from the germline V gene as ENHRY and SYGVKD. For this chain, trimming is 6 bases at the V end and 5 bases at the J end, and the number of junction bases without a gene match is 2. For this clone: No cognate antigen has been identified for it. Base qualities are not at hand, and no much larger clone is one base apart.

In this study, focal radiation therapy paired with CTLA-4 blockade (ipilimumab) was tested in patients who had chemo-refractory metastatic non-small-cell lung cancer. The library relied on the immunoSEQ multiplex PCR assay. Imported from immuneACCESS, the table was reduced by TCRdb to in-frame sequences with V and J called. These copies leave out some clones; in studies compared against another copy, an unresolved V gene accounts for under half, and the cause of the remainder is not known. In all, the sample holds around 70,000 clones, and over 80% of those were seen once. The leading ten clones occupy roughly 4% of the sample.

The sequence is built from TRBV10-3 and TRBJ2-7, and 9 junctional nucleotides match TRBD1. The sequencing used peripheral blood, collected from a patient treated with radiotherapy plus ipilimumab. The sequence came from a human donor with non-small cell lung cancer who had a partial response to radiotherapy plus ipilimumab. The DNA reads TGTGCCATCAGCTGGACAGGGGACGAGCAGTACTTC. This sequence encodes CAISWTGDEQYF.